The clone carrying this TCR beta chain came up many times. Its antigen is not identified. The data belong to a study of early T cells in non-severe SARS-CoV-2 infection. Overall study: Sequenced material consisted of bulk RNA (from unsorted whole blood), and chains were unpaired.

Study findings and constraints: Matching against VDJdb likely underestimated virus-specific expansions, favoring anti-spike CD8.

cDNA molecules, individually, were tagged with unique molecular identifiers. MiXCR, applied by TCRdb to the 5' RACE reads, yields one record per CDR3 protein. This sample has 80,000 to 100,000 distinct CDR3 sequences, with about 10% found just once. This sequence originates from an adult who was a healthcare worker with PCR-confirmed SARS-CoV-2 infection or an uninfected control (not recorded which). The specimen comprised whole blood, sampled at baseline.

The CDR3 DNA is TGTGCCTGGAGTGTAGACATCCCTCCGAGTTCACCCCTCCACTTT. This gives the protein CAWSVDIPPSSPLHF. The gene calls are TRBV30 and TRBJ1-6; D gene uncertain. Trimming removed 0 bases at V and 9 bases at J, with 15 bases between. Germline CDR1 and CDR2: GTSNPN and SVGIG (reference sequence). CDR3 size: 15 residues. Full variable domain (remainder filled in from reference TRBV30 and TRBJ1-6): SQTIHQWPATLVQPVGSPLSLECTVEGTSNPNLYWYRQAAGRGLQLLFYSVGIGQISSEVPQNLSASRPQDRQFILSSKKLLLSDSGFYLCAWSVDIPPSSPLHFGNGTRLTVT.